A single sample is the source of the 4 T cell receptor beta chains below, sequenced in a study of naive and memory T cell subsets. Two oligonucleotides, mixed equimolar, formed the beta constant-region primer covering TRBC1 and TRBC2. Nested alpha and beta constant-region primers with the SP2 primer drove four PCR rounds on ligated cDNA. TCRdb re-called the UMI-ligation and nested PCR reads with MiXCR, one entry per CDR3 protein. The sample has roughly 80,000 distinct CDR3 sequences, approximately 10% seen once; the top ten hold 1.2%. Sequencing was carried out using naive CD8+ T cells from blood. These receptors originate from a human donor in good health.

The sample holds one count of this clonotype. This clone may be a read error of a much larger clone one base away. V gene TRBV7-9 combines with J gene TRBJ2-1; 10 bases line up with TRBD1. Germline CDR1 reads SEHNR; CDR2 reads FQNEAQ (reference sequence). The CDR3 totals 14 residues. CDR3 DNA sequence: TGTGCCAGCAGCTGGACAGGGGGTCGGGTTGAGCGGTTCTTC. Its protein is CASSWTGGRVERFF.

This clonotype was counted many times. The chain recombines TRBV2 with TRBJ2-7, with 7 nucleotides matching TRBD1. This CDR3 has 15 amino acids. CDR1 and CDR2 (germline): SNHLY, FYNNEI. V lost 3 bases, J lost 3 bases, and 8 bases stayed unmatched. The CDR3 region has the DNA TGTGCCAGCAGTGATTGGACAGGTGCTAGCTACGAGCAGTACTTC. Its protein product is CASSDWTGASYEQYF.

V gene TRBV7-6 combines with J gene TRBJ2-3; either TRBD1 or TRBD2 may supply D (5 bases each). V was cut by 4 bases and J by 4 bases, with 18 bases left in between. Germline assignment: CDR1 SGHVS and CDR2 FNYEAQ. This CDR3 comprises 16 residues. The CDR3 region is CASSSRVTLGADTQYF. The CDR3 DNA sequence: TGTGCCAGCAGCTCGAGGGTGACGTTGGGGGCAGATACGCAGTATTTT.

The chain carries TRBV14 and TRBJ2-5; D ambiguous. This CDR3 comprises 16 residues. Trimming removed 4 bases from V and 1 base from J, with 16 bases in between. CDR1 and CDR2 from the germline V gene are SGHDN and FVKESK. The CDR3 spells CASSPEPTYTQETQYF. The CDR3 DNA follows: TGTGCCAGCAGCCCCGAGCCGACTTATACCCAAGAGACCCAGTACTTC.